Listed here are 15 T cell receptor beta chains from one sample, sequenced in a study of CD8+CD57+ T cells in acquired aplastic anemia. Genomic DNA was employed as the template in profiling TCR beta VDJ and CDR3. TCRdb used MiXCR to reprocess the reads, holding one entry per CDR3 protein. The data show about half a million distinct CDR3 sequences, with over 25% seen just once and roughly 0.89% held by the top ten. Sequenced patients had shown CD8+CD57+ cell expansion by flow cytometry. The sample was sorted CD4+, CD8+, or CD8+CD57+ T cells (not recorded which) from PBMCs. These receptors were obtained from a human donor with aplastic anemia.

This clonotype was seen many times. The gene calls are TRBV25-1 and TRBJ1-2, with D perhaps matching TRBD1 (5 bases). Germline CDR1 and CDR2: MGHDK and SYGVNS. Trimming took off 7 bases at V and 5 bases at J, with 17 bases between the two ends. CDR3 length: 14 amino acids. The CDR3 loop reads CASTSGTRGYGYTF. CDR3 coding DNA: TGTGCCAGCACCTCAGGGACCCGGGGGTATGGCTACACCTTC.

This clonotype has at least ten counts. The chain is built from TRBV9 and TRBJ1-2; the D is unclear. The V and J ends lost 7 bases and 4 bases respectively, with 14 bases between them. The CDR3 loop spans 13 amino acids. From germline, CDR1 is SGDLS and CDR2 YYNGEE. The CDR3 sequence is CASALSGRYGYTF. DNA for the CDR3: TGTGCCAGCGCACTTTCCGGCCGCTATGGCTACACCTTC.

The genes are TRBV7-3 and TRBJ2-1; D remains unclear. The CDR3 covers 14 residues. V lost 0 bases to trimming and J lost 5 bases, with 8 bases between them. Germline V gene lookup returns CDR1 SGHTA and CDR2 FQGTGA. The CDR3 DNA is TGTGCCAGCAGCTTAACCCTCATAAACAATGAGCAGTTCTTC. Translation: CASSLTLINNEQFF.

This chain joins TRBV20-1 and TRBJ2-3, with 7 bases lining up with TRBD1. The V and J ends lost 1 base and 2 bases, in that order; junction bases with no gene match: 9. Germline V gene lookup returns CDR1 DFQATT and CDR2 SNEGSKA (reference sequence). CDR3 length: 16 residues. The CDR3 spells CSARADRFTLTDTQYF. The CDR3 DNA reads TGCAGTGCTAGAGCGGACAGGTTCACCCTCACAGATACGCAGTATTTT.

The chain uses TRBV20-1 and TRBJ1-4, with D perhaps TRBD1 (6 bases). The V and J ends lost 4 bases and 4 bases respectively, with 22 bases between them. Germline CDR1 and CDR2: DFQATT and SNEGSKA (reference sequence). The CDR3 is 17 residues long. The CDR3 coding sequence is TGCAGTGCTACCAAAGGGGCCCAGGGGCCTTATAATGAAAAACTGTTTTTT. Protein product: CSATKGAQGPYNEKLFF.

This clonotype occurred a few times. The V call is TRBV6-1, the J call TRBJ1-6; D not resolved. This CDR3 is built from 14 residues. Germline CDR1 and CDR2: MNHNS and SASEGT. V was pared by 10 bases and J by 5 bases, with 15 bases between. CDR3 residues: CATPGGLNNSPLHF. CDR3 bases: TGTGCCACCCCAGGAGGTCTCAATAATTCACCCCTCCACTTT.

The table lists this clonotype with a few counts. The chain uses TRBV5-4 and TRBJ1-5, with TRBD1 matching over 7 bases. Germline V gene lookup returns CDR1 SGHNT and CDR2 YYREEE (reference sequence). This CDR3 is built from 16 residues. The V segment lost 1 base and the J segment 2 bases; nucleotides outside the gene matches: 6. The CDR3: CASSLTGQGGNQPQHF. Here the CDR3 DNA reads TGTGCCAGCAGCTTGACGGGCCAGGGGGGCAATCAGCCCCAGCATTTT.

Ten or more counts support this clonotype. The chain is built from TRBV7-3 and TRBJ2-1, with 10 bases fitting TRBD2. Trimming cost V 10 bases and J 5 bases; bases outside gene matches: 5. The CDR3 contains 13 residues. The germline V gene encodes CDR1 SGHTA and CDR2 FQGTGA. CDR3 protein: CATGLAANNEQFF. CDR3 DNA: TGTGCCACAGGACTAGCGGCTAACAATGAGCAGTTCTTC.

This clonotype was observed a handful of times. The rearrangement uses TRBV2 and TRBJ2-1; D remains ambiguous. Trimming left V 9 bases short and J 4 bases short, with 19 bases between. The CDR3 has 15 amino acids. CDR1 is SNHLY, CDR2 FYNNEI, per germline. DNA of the CDR3: TGTGCCAGTCTTGATGGAGCAGACGTATACAATGAGCAGTTCTTC. Encoded protein: CASLDGADVYNEQFF.

On this clonotype itself: A read error may explain this, as a much larger clone is one base away. In nucleotides, the CDR3 is TGTGCCAGCAGCTGGACCGCCGACTATGGCCACACCTTC. Protein product: CASSWTADYGHTF. The gene calls are TRBV14 and TRBJ1-2; D is uncertain. CDR3 size: 13 residues. CDR1 is SGHDN, CDR2 FVKESK, per germline.

This clonotype was seen many times. It may be a read error: a sequence one base away is much more abundant. The CDR3 DNA sequence: TGTGCCAGCAGGGACAGGGCCTATGGCTACACCTTC. This codes for CASRDRAYGYTF. The chain links TRBV6-1 to TRBJ1-2; 8 bases match TRBD1. The CDR3 loop spans 12 amino acids. CDR1 and CDR2 (germline): MNHNS, SASEGT. The trim removed 6 bases at V and 4 bases at J, leaving 1 base unmatched.

This clonotype was counted a few times. This may come from a read error, since a much larger clone is one base off. This CDR3 fails to terminate in the conserved phenylalanine or tryptophan, so it likely reflects a read error. This rearrangement joins TRBV2 to TRBJ1-6; D is uncertain. The CDR3 runs to 15 residues. The germline V and J ends were trimmed by 7 bases and 1 base, with 11 bases remaining between them. Per the germline V gene, CDR1 is SNHLY and CDR2 is FYNNEI. CDR3 sequence reads: CASIFTESYNSPLHS. The CDR3 bases are TGTGCCAGCATTTTTACGGAGTCCTATAATTCACCCCTCCACTCT.

This clonotype was detected a few times. The CDR3 here is CASSMGQAASLYNEQFF. CDR3 bases: TGCGCCAGCAGCATGGGACAGGCCGCTTCCCTCTACAATGAGCAGTTCTTC. The rearrangement uses TRBV5-1 and TRBJ2-1; 8 bases are shared with TRBD1. Trimming at V came to 4 bases and at J to 3 bases, leaving 12 bases not matched to a gene. Germline CDR1 is SGHRS and CDR2 is YFSETQ. The CDR3 extends over 17 amino acids. The variable domain in full, completed from reference TRBV5-1 and TRBJ2-1, reads KAGVTQTPRYLIKTRGQQVTLSCSPISGHRSVSWYQQTPGQGLQFLFEYFSETQRNKGNFPGRFSGRQFSNSRSEMNVSTLELGDSALYLCASSMGQAASLYNEQFFGPGTRLTVL.

This clonotype was seen many times. The chain is built from TRBV2 and TRBJ1-5; D may be TRBD1 (5 bases). Germline lookup yields CDR1 SNHLY and CDR2 FYNNEI. Trimming took 6 bases from V and 3 from J, leaving 18 bases between them. The CDR3 spans 16 residues. The CDR3 is CASSEGRFEVNQPQHF. The DNA of the CDR3 is TGTGCCAGCAGCGAGGGACGGTTCGAGGTCAATCAGCCCCAGCATTTT.

This clonotype was seen repeatedly, ten times or more. This rearrangement joins TRBV25-1 to TRBJ1-2; D may be TRBD1 (6 bases). The CDR3 is 13 residues long. Germline V gene sequence: CDR1 MGHDK, CDR2 SYGVNS. Trimming cost V 6 bases and J 2 bases, with 10 bases left between them. CDR3 coding DNA: TGTGCCAGCAGGAACACAGGGAACTATGGCTACACCTTC. Amino acid sequence: CASRNTGNYGYTF.